The TCR beta chain described here comes from a study of cytomegalovirus exposure and HLA in healthy donors. This clone was found a few times. The identical CDR3 is also encoded by other nucleotide sequences in the sample. It was with 60 Vbeta and 13 Jbeta primers that the PCR ran. Libraries were prepared by immunoSEQ multiplex PCR; TCRdb keeps only in-frame clonotypes and omits some of them. In the table there are some 190,000 clones, 75% to 85% of which are singletons. Germline V gene data show CDR1 as LNHDA and CDR2 as SQIVND (reference sequence). J was trimmed by 3 bases and V by 4 bases; bases with no gene match: 5. The CDR3 loop spans 15 amino acids.

The sample comprised PBMCs. This sequence originates from a woman in her 30s in good health and CMV-seropositive. This chain links TRBV19 with TRBJ1-4, with 7 positions matching TRBD1. In nucleotides, the CDR3 is TGTGCCAGTAGTACCAGACAGGGCGCTAATGAAAAACTGTTTTTT. The encoded protein is CASSTRQGANEKLFF.